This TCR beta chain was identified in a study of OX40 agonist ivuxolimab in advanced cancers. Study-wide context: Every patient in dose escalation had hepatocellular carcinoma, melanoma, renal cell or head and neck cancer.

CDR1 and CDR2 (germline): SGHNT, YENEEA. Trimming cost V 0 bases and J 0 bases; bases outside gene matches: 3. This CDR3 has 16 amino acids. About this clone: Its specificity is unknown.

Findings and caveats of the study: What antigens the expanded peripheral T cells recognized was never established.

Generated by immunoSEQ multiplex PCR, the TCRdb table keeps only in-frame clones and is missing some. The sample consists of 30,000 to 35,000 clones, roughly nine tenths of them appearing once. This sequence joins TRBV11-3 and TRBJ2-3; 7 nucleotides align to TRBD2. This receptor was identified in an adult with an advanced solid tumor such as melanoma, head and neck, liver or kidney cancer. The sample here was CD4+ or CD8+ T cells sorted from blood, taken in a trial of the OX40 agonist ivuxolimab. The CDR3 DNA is TGTGCCAGCAGCTTAGATGCGGGGGTTAGCACAGATACGCAGTATTTT. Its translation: CASSLDAGVSTDTQYF.